One and the same sample provided the 23 T cell receptor beta chains below, sequenced in a study of T cells in Graves' hyperthyroidism and ophthalmopathy. RNA transcripts were the template for amplifying TCR beta CDR3 regions. First-round RT-PCR of the TCR CDR3 relied on the HTBI primer set. TCRdb used MiXCR to reprocess the multiplex PCR reads, holding one entry per CDR3 protein. The table records over 450,000 distinct CDR3 sequences, 15% to 20% of them present only once. The sample consisted of blood. The receptors shown here come from a woman between 18 and 29 years old with Graves' ophthalmopathy.

The V call is TRBV12-3 or TRBV12-4, the J call TRBJ2-6, with D perhaps given as TRBD1 or TRBD2 (5 bases each). CDR3 length: 13 amino acids. With 5 bases removed from V and 12 bases from J, the gap between germline ends came to 14 bases. This CDR3 reads CASSPPLGAVLTF. The CDR3 DNA reads TGTGCCAGCAGTCCCCCCCTCGGGGCCGTCCTGACTTTC.

In its sample, this clonotype was seen many times. The chain employs TRBV5-1 and TRBJ2-3, with TRBD2 matching 11 bases. Trimming at V came to 3 bases and at J to 4 bases, leaving 10 bases not matched to a gene. CDR3 length: 17 amino acids. The germline CDR1 and CDR2 sequences are SGHRS and YFSETQ. The CDR3 coding sequence is TGCGCCAGCAGCTCCGGACTAGCGGGCATTACGTCAGATACGCAGTATTTT. Translation gives CASSSGLAGITSDTQYF.

This clonotype was detected ten times or more. This chain joins TRBV19 and TRBJ2-5; maybe TRBD1 (7 bases). Germline loops: CDR1 LNHDA, CDR2 SQIVND (reference sequence). V was pared by 5 bases and J by 5 bases, with 18 bases between. The CDR3 consists of 15 residues. The chain's CDR3 is CASSGYRGAGETQYF. Written as DNA, the CDR3 is TGTGCCAGTAGTGGTTACAGGGGCGCGGGGGAGACCCAGTACTTC.

The CDR3 loop reads CASGLSPDRGHDGYTF. The CDR3, as DNA: TGTGCTAGTGGTTTGTCTCCGGACAGGGGGCATGATGGCTACACCTTC. The rearrangement uses TRBV12-5 and TRBJ1-2, with TRBD1 matching 11 bases. Looked up from germline, CDR1 is LGHNT and CDR2 is FRNRAP. This CDR3 has 16 residues. V shed 2 bases and J 6 bases; nucleotides not matched to a gene: 8.

This clonotype was seen many times. J is TRBJ2-1 and V is TRBV2; 7 bases line up with TRBD1. After removal of 3 bases from V and 3 bases from J, the junction contained 5 bases not matched to a gene. Germline CDR1 reads SNHLY; CDR2 reads FYNNEI. The CDR3 length is 15 residues. CDR3 protein: CASSEDGQDYNEQFF. DNA of the CDR3: TGTGCCAGCAGTGAGGATGGACAGGACTACAATGAGCAGTTCTTC.

This clonotype was counted ten times or more. The genes are TRBV7-9 and TRBJ2-7; 7 nucleotides align to TRBD2. This CDR3 has 14 residues. From germline, CDR1 is SEHNR and CDR2 FQNEAQ (reference sequence). J lost 3 bases, V lost 2 bases, and 4 bases had no gene match. The CDR3 reads CASSLKGGNYEQYF. The CDR3, as DNA: TGTGCCAGCAGCTTAAAGGGAGGGAACTACGAGCAGTACTTC.

The rearrangement uses TRBV6-1 and TRBJ1-3; 8 nucleotides line up with TRBD1. Looked up from germline, CDR1 is MNHNS and CDR2 is SASEGT. The CDR3 covers 15 residues. Trimming at V came to 3 bases and at J to 3 bases, leaving 4 bases not matched to a gene. This chain's CDR3 is CASSEVDRGGNTIYF. The CDR3 DNA sequence: TGTGCCAGCAGTGAGGTCGACAGGGGTGGAAACACCATATATTTT.

This clonotype was recorded at least ten times. J is TRBJ1-1 and V is TRBV30; possible D gene TRBD1, 6 bases. Germline-derived CDR1 and CDR2 are GTSNPN and SVGIG (reference sequence). This CDR3 has 13 amino acids. Trimming shortened V by 4 bases and J by 4 bases, and 13 bases separated the two germline ends. CDR3 DNA sequence: TGTGCCTGGACCGCCCTGGACAGCACTGAAGCTTTCTTT. Encoded protein: CAWTALDSTEAFF.

Many counts were recorded for this clonotype. The chain employs TRBV6-2 or TRBV6-3 and TRBJ2-7; the match to TRBD2 covers 7 bases. CDR1 is MNHEY, CDR2 SVGEGT, per germline. Germline trimming cut 6 bases from V and 6 bases from J; bases unmatched to any gene: 11. This CDR3 spans 14 amino acids. CDR3 region: CASSPAGLFGEQYF. Written as DNA, the CDR3 is TGTGCCAGCAGCCCAGCGGGACTCTTCGGCGAGCAGTACTTC.

This clonotype appeared a single time. The chain uses TRBV19 and TRBJ2-5; D is possibly TRBD2 (6 bases). CDR1 is LNHDA and CDR2 is SQIVND in the germline V gene (reference sequence). The ends were cut back, 5 bases at V and 4 bases at J, with 14 bases in the middle. The CDR3 totals 14 residues. The CDR3 reads CASSGGLQLETQYF. CDR3 nucleotide sequence: TGTGCCAGTAGTGGGGGACTGCAGCTAGAGACCCAGTACTTC.

The genes are TRBV14 and TRBJ1-1; D gene uncertain. In germline, CDR1 is SGHDN, CDR2 FVKESK. Trimming cost V 0 bases and J 6 bases, with 14 bases left between them. The CDR3 extends over 15 amino acids. The DNA for the CDR3 is TGTGCCAGCAGCCAAGATCTTCAGCTTCTGCCTGAAGCTTTCTTT. Its translation: CASSQDLQLLPEAFF.

This clonotype was recorded at least ten times. The chain is built from TRBV3-1 and TRBJ1-2, with 8 nucleotides matching TRBD1. This CDR3 region has 12 residues. After removal of 5 bases from V and 7 bases from J, the junction contained 3 bases not matched to a gene. CDR1 LGHDT and CDR2 YNNKEL come from the germline V gene (reference sequence). CDR3 protein: CASSLDRVGYTF. The CDR3 bases are TGTGCCAGCAGCTTGGACAGGGTTGGCTACACCTTC.

This clonotype occurred many times. This CDR3 is CSAKISGRAKEQYF. CDR3 coding DNA: TGCAGTGCTAAGATTAGCGGGAGGGCCAAGGAGCAGTACTTC. The chain uses TRBV20-1 and TRBJ2-7; 11 bases agree with TRBD2. V was pared by 4 bases and J by 7 bases, with 9 bases of the junction left unmatched. The CDR3 has 14 residues. The germline V gene has CDR1 DFQATT and CDR2 SNEGSKA (reference sequence).

The chain employs TRBV7-3 and TRBJ1-5, with D uncertain. CDR3 size: 15 residues. Germline V gene data show CDR1 as SGHTA and CDR2 as FQGTGA. V was pared by 4 bases and J by 1 base, with 11 bases between. The CDR3 loop reads CASSYQDYSNQPQHF. In nucleotides, the CDR3 is TGTGCCAGCAGCTATCAGGATTACAGCAATCAGCCCCAGCATTTT.

This clonotype was seen at least ten times. The rearrangement uses TRBV6-1 and TRBJ2-1, with TRBD1 matching 9 bases. This CDR3 is 15 amino acids long. The V gene's germline CDR1 is MNHNS and CDR2 SASEGT. The V and J ends lost 3 bases and 5 bases, in that order; junction bases with no gene match: 5. This chain's CDR3 is CASSELQGANNEQFF. The CDR3 DNA reads as TGTGCCAGCAGTGAGTTACAGGGGGCAAACAATGAGCAGTTCTTC.

The genes are TRBV6-2 or TRBV6-3 and TRBJ1-1; D unclear. This CDR3 has 13 residues. The V end was cut by 5 bases, the J end by 5 bases, with 12 bases between. CDR1 is MNHEY, CDR2 SVGEGT, per germline. The CDR3 region is CASSPLIQTEAFF. CDR3 DNA sequence: TGTGCCAGCAGTCCCTTAATTCAGACTGAAGCTTTCTTT.

This clonotype appeared many times. The chain combines TRBV3-1 with TRBJ2-3; D possibly corresponds to TRBD1 (6 bases). The CDR3 sequence is 15 residues long. Germline V gives CDR1 LGHDT, CDR2 YNNKEL (reference sequence). Trimming stripped 4 bases from V and 3 bases from J, with 14 bases between. CDR3 residues: CASSLWTEGTDTQYF. CDR3 DNA: TGTGCCAGCAGCCTCTGGACAGAGGGGACAGATACGCAGTATTTT.

This clonotype was detected ten times or more. The rearrangement uses TRBV7-2 and TRBJ1-1, with D unresolved. V dropped 1 base and J dropped 4 bases, with 13 bases sitting between them. The CDR3 length is 15 residues. CDR1 and CDR2 from the germline V gene are SGHTA and FQGNSA. CDR3 bases: TGTGCCAGCAGCTTAGGATCCGGGCTTGGCACTGAAGCTTTCTTT. Translated, it gives CASSLGSGLGTEAFF.

This clonotype has a count of ten or more. This chain uses TRBV7-9 with TRBJ1-1; TRBD1 agrees at 8 bases. CDR3 length equals 13 residues. V lost 7 bases and J lost 1; bases outside the gene matches: 2. Per germline, CDR1 SEHNR and CDR2 FQNEAQ (reference sequence). The DNA of the CDR3 is TGTGCCAGCATAGGACAGGGGAACACTGAAGCTTTCTTT. This gives the protein CASIGQGNTEAFF.

The chain carries TRBV29-1 and TRBJ1-1, with D hard to call. Germline-derived CDR1 and CDR2 are SQVTM and ANQGSEA. The CDR3 is 14 amino acids. Trimming removed 1 base from V and 3 bases from J, with 12 bases in between. CDR3 amino acids: CSVEVLGSHTEAFF. The CDR3 nucleotides are TGCAGCGTTGAAGTTCTCGGGAGCCACACTGAAGCTTTCTTT.

This clonotype was picked up many times. The chain uses TRBV3-1 and TRBJ2-7, with TRBD1 matching 8 bases. The germline gives CDR1 LGHDT, CDR2 YNNKEL (reference sequence). The CDR3 sequence is 15 residues long. Trimming at V came to 1 base and at J to 3 bases, leaving 5 bases not matched to a gene. CDR3 nucleotides: TGTGCCAGCAGCCAAGGTACGGGACAGGTCTACGAGCAGTACTTC. It encodes CASSQGTGQVYEQYF.

The chain joins TRBV6-1 to TRBJ2-3, with a tentative D call TRBD2 (5 bases). Looked up from germline, CDR1 is MNHNS and CDR2 is SASEGT. The CDR3 is made up of 15 amino acids. Trimming pared 5 bases from V and 0 bases from J, leaving 12 bases between. For the CDR3, the DNA is TGTGCCAGCAGTCGAGGGTACCCTAGCACAGATACGCAGTATTTT. This sequence encodes CASSRGYPSTDTQYF.

The chain has TRBV6-1 and TRBJ2-3, with 12 bases fitting TRBD1. V shed 5 bases and J 2 bases; nucleotides not matched to a gene: 5. The CDR3 length is 16 residues. CDR1 is MNHNS and CDR2 is SASEGT in the germline V gene. The CDR3 DNA is TGTGCCAGCAGTAGGCCGGGACAGGGGGCCACAGATACGCAGTATTTT. It specifies CASSRPGQGATDTQYF.